Presented here are 7 T cell receptor beta chains from one specimen sequenced in a study of T cells after yellow fever vaccination. MiXCR was run by TCRdb on the 5' RACE reads, yielding one entry per CDR3 protein. Of about 220,000 distinct CDR3 sequences in the sample, around 6.7% were seen once. The sequencing used CD4+ T cells sorted from PBMCs, collected on the day of the yellow fever booster vaccination. Source of these receptors: a man aged 25 to 40 who received the YFV17D yellow fever vaccine.

The table lists this clonotype with a few counts. The chain uses TRBV30 and TRBJ2-7, with D uncertain. Between the trimmed V and J ends, which lost 3 bases and 2 bases, there was a span of 17 bases. Looked up from germline, CDR1 is GTSNPN and CDR2 is SVGIG (reference sequence). The CDR3 sequence is 15 residues long. The CDR3 region is CAWRGTEPSTYEQYF. The CDR3 nucleotides are TGTGCCTGGAGAGGAACAGAGCCATCTACCTACGAGCAGTACTTC.

For this clonotype: The junction departs from germline at one end; a sequencing error may be responsible. This chain uses TRBV6-5 with TRBJ1-5; D unresolved. CDR1 MNHEY and CDR2 SVGAGI come from the germline V gene. The CDR3 sequence is 14 residues long. The DNA for the CDR3 is TGTGCCAGCAGGTACTCGAGCCGGAATCAGCCCCAGCATTTT. It translates to CASRYSSRNQPQHF.

This clonotype appeared many times. The chain carries TRBV27 and TRBJ2-1, with D unresolved. The CDR3 is 12 residues long. Trimming pared 8 bases from V and 12 bases from J, leaving 17 bases between. Germline V gene data show CDR1 as MNHEY and CDR2 as SMNVEV (reference sequence). The CDR3 DNA is TGTGCCAGCTGGGGTAAGACAAGGGTGCAGTTCTTC. This sequence encodes CASWGKTRVQFF.

This clonotype was observed a handful of times. The rearrangement uses TRBV5-1 and TRBJ2-1, with TRBD1 matching 9 bases. CDR3 size: 15 residues. Germline trimming cut 0 bases from V and 6 bases from J; bases unmatched to any gene: 4. CDR1 and CDR2 from the germline V gene are SGHRS and YFSETQ. CDR3 bases: TGCGCCAGCAGCTTGGTTGGGGACAGGGCCAATGAGCAGTTCTTC. This codes for CASSLVGDRANEQFF.

This clonotype was seen repeatedly, ten times or more. CDR3 coding DNA: TGTGCCATCAAGGCTAGCGGGGGAACCGGGGAGCTGTTTTTT. Translation: CAIKASGGTGELFF. V and J are TRBV10-3 and TRBJ2-2; 10 positions agree with TRBD2. After removal of 7 bases from V and 5 bases from J, the junction contained 4 bases not matched to a gene. This CDR3 contains 14 residues. CDR1 and CDR2 from the germline V gene are ENHRY and SYGVKD.

Concerning this clonotype itself: One base away lies a much larger clone, so this may be a sequencing read error. The conserved phenylalanine or tryptophan is not found at the CDR3 terminus, so this likely reflects a read error. The J gene is TRBJ2-1, the V gene TRBV12-3 or TRBV12-4; D is perhaps TRBD1 (7 bases). V lost 3 bases to trimming and J lost 7 bases, with 13 bases between them. The CDR3 contains 14 residues. The CDR3 coding sequence is TGTGCCAGCAGTTTGGCAGGGGGGTTGAATGAGCAGTTCTAC. It codes for CASSLAGGLNEQFY.

The chain combines TRBV29-1 with TRBJ2-5; D uncertain. The V gene's germline CDR1 is SQVTM and CDR2 ANQGSEA. The CDR3 totals 13 residues. Deletions cut 5 bases from V and 2 bases from J, with 12 bases between. The CDR3, as DNA: TGCAGCGTTATAAGAGACAATCAAGAGACCCAGTACTTC. This encodes CSVIRDNQETQYF.